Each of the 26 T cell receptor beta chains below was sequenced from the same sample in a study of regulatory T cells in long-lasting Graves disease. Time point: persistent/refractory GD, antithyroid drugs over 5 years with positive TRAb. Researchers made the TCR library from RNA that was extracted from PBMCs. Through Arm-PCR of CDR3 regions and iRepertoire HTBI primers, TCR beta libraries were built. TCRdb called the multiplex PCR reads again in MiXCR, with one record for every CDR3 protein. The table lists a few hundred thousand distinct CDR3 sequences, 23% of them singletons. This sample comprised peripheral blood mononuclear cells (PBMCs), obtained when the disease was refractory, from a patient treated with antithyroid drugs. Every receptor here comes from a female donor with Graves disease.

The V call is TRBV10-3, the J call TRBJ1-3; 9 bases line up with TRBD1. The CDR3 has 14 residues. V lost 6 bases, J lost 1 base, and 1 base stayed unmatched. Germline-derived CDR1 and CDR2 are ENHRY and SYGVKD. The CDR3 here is CAIRQGASGNTIYF. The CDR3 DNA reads TGTGCCATCAGACAGGGGGCTTCTGGAAACACCATATATTTT.

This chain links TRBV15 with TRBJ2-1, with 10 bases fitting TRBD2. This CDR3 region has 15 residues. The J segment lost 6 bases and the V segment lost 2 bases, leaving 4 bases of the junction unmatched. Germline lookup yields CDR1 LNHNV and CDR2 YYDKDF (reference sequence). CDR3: CATSRTTSGLNEQFF. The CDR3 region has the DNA TGTGCCACCAGCAGAACGACTAGCGGGCTCAATGAGCAGTTCTTC. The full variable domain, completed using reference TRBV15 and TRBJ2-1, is DAMVIQNPRYQVTQFGKPVTLSCSQTLNHNVMYWYQQKSSQAPKLLFHYYDKDFNNEADTPDNFQSRRPNTSFCFLDIRSPGLGDTAMYLCATSRTTSGLNEQFFGPGTRLTVL.

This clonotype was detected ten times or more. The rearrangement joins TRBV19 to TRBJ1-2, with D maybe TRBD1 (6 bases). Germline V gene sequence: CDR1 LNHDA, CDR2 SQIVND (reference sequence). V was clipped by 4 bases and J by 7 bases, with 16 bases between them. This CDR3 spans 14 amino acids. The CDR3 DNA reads TGTGCCAGTAGTACGCAGGGGATAGATCGTGGCTACACCTTC. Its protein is CASSTQGIDRGYTF.

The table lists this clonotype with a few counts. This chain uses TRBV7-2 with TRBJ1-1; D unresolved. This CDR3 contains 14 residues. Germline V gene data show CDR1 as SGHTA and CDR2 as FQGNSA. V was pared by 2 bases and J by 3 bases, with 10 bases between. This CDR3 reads CASSLNRRYTEAFF. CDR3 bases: TGTGCCAGCAGCTTAAATAGAAGGTACACTGAAGCTTTCTTT.

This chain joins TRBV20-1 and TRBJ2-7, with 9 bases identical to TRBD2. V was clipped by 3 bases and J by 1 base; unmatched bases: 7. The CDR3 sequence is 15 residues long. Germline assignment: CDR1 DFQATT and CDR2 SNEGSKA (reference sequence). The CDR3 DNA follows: TGCAGTGCTAGCGGCCTCCTAGCGGGATCCTACGAGCAGTACTTC. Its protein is CSASGLLAGSYEQYF.

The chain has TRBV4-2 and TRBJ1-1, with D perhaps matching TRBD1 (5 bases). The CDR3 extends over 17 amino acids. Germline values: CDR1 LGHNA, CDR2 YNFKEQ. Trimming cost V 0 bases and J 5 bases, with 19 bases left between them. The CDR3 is CASSQDITTAGRTEAFF. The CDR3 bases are TGTGCCAGCAGCCAAGATATTACGACAGCCGGCCGAACTGAAGCTTTCTTT.

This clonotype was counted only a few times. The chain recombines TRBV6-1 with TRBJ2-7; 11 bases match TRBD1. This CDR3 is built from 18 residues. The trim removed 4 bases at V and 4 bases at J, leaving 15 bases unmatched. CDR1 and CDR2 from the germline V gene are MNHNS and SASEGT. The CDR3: CASSAHSYGQGATYEQYF. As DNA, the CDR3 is TGTGCCAGCAGTGCTCACTCGTATGGACAGGGGGCTACGTACGAGCAGTACTTC.

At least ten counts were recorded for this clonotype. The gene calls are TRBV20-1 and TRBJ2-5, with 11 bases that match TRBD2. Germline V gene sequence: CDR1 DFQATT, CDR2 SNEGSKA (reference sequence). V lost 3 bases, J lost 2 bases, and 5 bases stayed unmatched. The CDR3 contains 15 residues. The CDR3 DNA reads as TGCAGTGCTAGGGGACTAGCGGTTACACAAGAGACCCAGTACTTC. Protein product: CSARGLAVTQETQYF.

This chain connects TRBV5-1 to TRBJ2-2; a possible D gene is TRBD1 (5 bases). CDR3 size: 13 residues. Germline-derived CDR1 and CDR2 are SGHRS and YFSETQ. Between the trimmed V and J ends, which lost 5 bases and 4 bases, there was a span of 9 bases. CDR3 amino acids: CASRTVLTGELFF. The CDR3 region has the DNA TGCGCCAGCAGGACAGTTCTCACCGGGGAGCTGTTTTTT.

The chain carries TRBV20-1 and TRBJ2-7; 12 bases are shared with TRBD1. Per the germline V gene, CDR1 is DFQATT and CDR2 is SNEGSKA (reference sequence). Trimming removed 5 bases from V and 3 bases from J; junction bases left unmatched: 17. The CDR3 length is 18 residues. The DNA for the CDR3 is TGCAGTGCTGCCCCCGGGACAGGGGGCAGCTTCGGCTACTACGAGCAGTACTTC. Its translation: CSAAPGTGGSFGYYEQYF.

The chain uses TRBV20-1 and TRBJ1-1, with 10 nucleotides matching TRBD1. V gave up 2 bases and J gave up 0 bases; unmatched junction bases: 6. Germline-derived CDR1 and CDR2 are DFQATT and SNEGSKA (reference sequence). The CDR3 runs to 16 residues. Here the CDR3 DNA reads TGCAGTGCTAGAACATCGACAGGGGGCTTGAACACTGAAGCTTTCTTT. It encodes CSARTSTGGLNTEAFF.

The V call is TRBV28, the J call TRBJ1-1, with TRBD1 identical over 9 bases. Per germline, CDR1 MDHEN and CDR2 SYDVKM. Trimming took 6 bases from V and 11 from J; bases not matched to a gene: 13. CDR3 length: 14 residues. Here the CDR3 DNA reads TGTGCCAGCAGGACGTGGACAGGGGATAAGGGGGCTTTCTTT. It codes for CASRTWTGDKGAFF. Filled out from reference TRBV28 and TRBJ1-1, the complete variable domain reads DVKVTQSSRYLVKRTGEKVFLECVQDMDHENMFWYRQDPGLGLRLIYFSYDVKMKEKGDIPEGYSVSREKKERFSLILESASTNQTSMYLCASRTWTGDKGAFFGQGTRLTVV.

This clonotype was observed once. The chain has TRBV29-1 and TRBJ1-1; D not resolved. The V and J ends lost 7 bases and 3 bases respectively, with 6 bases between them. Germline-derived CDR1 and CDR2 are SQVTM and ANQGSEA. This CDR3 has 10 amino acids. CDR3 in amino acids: CSAIDTEAFF. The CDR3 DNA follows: TGCAGCGCCATCGACACTGAAGCTTTCTTT.

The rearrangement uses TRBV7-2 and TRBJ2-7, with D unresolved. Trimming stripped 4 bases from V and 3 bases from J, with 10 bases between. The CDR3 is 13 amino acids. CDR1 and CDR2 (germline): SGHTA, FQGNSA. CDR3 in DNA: TGTGCCAGCAGCTCACTCGACGGCTACGAGCAGTACTTC. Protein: CASSSLDGYEQYF.

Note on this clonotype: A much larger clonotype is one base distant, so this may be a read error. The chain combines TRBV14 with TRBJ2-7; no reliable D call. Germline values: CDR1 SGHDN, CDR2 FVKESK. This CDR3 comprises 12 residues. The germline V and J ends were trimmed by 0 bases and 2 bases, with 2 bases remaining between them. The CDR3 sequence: CASSQDTYEQYF. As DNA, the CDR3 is TGTGCCAGCAGCCAAGATACCTACGAGCAGTACTTC.

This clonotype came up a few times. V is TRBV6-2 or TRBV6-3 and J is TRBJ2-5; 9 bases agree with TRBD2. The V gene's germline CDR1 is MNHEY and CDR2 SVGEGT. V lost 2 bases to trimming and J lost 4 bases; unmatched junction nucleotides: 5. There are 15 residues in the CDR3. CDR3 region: CASSYIAGVGETQYF. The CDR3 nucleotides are TGTGCCAGCAGTTACATAGCGGGAGTGGGAGAGACCCAGTACTTC.

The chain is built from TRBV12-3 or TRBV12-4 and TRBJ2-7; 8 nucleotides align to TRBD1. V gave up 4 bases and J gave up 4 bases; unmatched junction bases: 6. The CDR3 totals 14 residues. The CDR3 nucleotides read TGTGCCAGCAGTTACCAGGGGGCGGTGTACGAGCAGTACTTC. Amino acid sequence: CASSYQGAVYEQYF.

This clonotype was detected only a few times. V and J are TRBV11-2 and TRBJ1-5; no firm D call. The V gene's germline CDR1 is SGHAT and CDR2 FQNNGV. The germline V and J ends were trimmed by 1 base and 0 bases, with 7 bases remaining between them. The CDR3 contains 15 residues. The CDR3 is CASSLGAVSNQPQHF. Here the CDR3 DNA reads TGTGCCAGCAGCTTAGGGGCAGTTAGCAATCAGCCCCAGCATTTT.

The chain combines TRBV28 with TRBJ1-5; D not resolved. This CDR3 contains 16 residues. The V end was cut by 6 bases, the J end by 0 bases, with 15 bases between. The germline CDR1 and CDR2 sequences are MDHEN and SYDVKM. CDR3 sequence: CASSQLEVYSNQPQHF. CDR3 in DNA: TGTGCCAGCAGCCAACTGGAAGTTTATAGCAATCAGCCCCAGCATTTT.

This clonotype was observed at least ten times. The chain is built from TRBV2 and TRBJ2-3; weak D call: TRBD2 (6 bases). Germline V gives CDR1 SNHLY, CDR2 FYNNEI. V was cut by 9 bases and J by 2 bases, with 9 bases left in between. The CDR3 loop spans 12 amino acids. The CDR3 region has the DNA TGTGCCAGTGCGGGATTCACAGATACGCAGTATTTT. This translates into CASAGFTDTQYF.

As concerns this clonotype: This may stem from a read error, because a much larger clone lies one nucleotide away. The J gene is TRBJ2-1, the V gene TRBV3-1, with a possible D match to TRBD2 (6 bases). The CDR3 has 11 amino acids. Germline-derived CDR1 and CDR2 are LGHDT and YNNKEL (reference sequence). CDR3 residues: CAGSRGLEQFF. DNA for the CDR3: TGTGCCGGCAGCCGGGGACTCGAGCAGTTCTTC.

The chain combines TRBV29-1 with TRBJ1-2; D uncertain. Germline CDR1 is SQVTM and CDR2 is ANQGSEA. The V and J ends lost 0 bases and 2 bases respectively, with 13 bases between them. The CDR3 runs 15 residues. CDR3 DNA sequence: TGCAGCGTTGAAGATCCCCGTTGGGAAAACTATGGCTACACCTTC. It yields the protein CSVEDPRWENYGYTF.

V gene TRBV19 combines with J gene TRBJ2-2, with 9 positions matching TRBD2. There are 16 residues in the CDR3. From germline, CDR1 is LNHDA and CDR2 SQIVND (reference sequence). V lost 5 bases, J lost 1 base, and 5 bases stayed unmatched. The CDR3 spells CASSDRLAVNTGELFF. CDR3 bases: TGTGCCAGTAGTGATCGACTAGCGGTGAACACCGGGGAGCTGTTTTTT.

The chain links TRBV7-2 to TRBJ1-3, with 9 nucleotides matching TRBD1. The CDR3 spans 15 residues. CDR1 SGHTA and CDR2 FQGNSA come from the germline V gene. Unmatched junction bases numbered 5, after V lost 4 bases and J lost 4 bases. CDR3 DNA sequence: TGTGCCAGCAGCTGGCATGGGACAGGGGGAAACACCATATATTTT. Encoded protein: CASSWHGTGGNTIYF. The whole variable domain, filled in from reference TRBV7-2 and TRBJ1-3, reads GAGVSQSPSNKVTEKGKDVELRCDPISGHTALYWYRQSLGQGLEFLIYFQGNSAPDKSGLPSDRFSAERTGGSVSTLTIQRTQQEDSAVYLCASSWHGTGGNTIYFGEGSWLTVV.

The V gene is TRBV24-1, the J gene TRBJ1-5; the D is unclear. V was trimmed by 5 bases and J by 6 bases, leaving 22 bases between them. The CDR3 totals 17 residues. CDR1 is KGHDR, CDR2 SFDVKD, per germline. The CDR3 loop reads CATSASSVWRERQPQHF. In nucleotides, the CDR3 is TGTGCCACCAGTGCTAGCTCTGTGTGGAGGGAACGTCAGCCCCAGCATTTT.

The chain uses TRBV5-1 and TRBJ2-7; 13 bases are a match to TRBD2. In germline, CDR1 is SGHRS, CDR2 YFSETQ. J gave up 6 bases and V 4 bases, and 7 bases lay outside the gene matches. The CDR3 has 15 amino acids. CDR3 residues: CASSDGTSGKSEQYF. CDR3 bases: TGCGCCAGCAGCGATGGGACTAGCGGGAAATCCGAGCAGTACTTC.